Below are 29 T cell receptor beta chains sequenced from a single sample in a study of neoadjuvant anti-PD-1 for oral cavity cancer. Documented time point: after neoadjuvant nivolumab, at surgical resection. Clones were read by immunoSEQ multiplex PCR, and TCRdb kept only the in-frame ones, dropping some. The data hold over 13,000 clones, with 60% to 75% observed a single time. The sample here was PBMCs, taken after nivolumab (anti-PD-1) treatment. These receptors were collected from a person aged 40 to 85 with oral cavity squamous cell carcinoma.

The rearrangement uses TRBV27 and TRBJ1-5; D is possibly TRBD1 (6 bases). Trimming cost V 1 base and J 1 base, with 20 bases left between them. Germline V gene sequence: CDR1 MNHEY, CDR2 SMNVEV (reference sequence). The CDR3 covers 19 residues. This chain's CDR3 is CASSLWVTGSGVSNQPQHF. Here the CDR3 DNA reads TGTGCCAGCAGTTTATGGGTAACAGGGTCAGGGGTGAGCAATCAGCCCCAGCATTTT.

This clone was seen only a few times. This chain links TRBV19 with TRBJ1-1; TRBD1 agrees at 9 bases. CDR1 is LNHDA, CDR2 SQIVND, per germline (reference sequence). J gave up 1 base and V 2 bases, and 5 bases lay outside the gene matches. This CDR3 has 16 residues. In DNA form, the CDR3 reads TGTGCCAGTAGTATAACAGGGGGCAGGGGGAACACTGAAGCTTTCTTT. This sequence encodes CASSITGGRGNTEAFF.

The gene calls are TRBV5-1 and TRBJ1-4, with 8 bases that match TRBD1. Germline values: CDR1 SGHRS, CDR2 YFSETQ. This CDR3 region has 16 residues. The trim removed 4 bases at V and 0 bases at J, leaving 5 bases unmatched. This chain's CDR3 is CASSTTGGATNEKLFF. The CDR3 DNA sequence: TGCGCCAGCAGCACTACAGGGGGGGCAACTAATGAAAAACTGTTTTTT.

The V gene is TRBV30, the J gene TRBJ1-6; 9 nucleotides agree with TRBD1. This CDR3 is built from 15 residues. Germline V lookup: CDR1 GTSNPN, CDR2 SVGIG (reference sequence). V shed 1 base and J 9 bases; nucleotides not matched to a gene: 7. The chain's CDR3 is CAWSAPGTGSSPLHF. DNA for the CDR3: TGTGCCTGGAGTGCCCCGGGGACAGGGAGTTCACCCCTCCACTTT.

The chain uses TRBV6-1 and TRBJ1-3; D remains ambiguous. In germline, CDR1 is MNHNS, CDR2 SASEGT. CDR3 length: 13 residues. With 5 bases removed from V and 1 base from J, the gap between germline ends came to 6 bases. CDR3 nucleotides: TGTGCCAGCAGTCAGGAGTCTGGAAACACCATATATTTT. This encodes CASSQESGNTIYF.

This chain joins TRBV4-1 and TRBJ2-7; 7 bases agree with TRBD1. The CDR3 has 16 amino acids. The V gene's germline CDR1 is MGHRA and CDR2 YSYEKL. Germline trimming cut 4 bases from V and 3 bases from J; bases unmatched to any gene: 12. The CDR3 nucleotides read TGCGCCAGCAGCCGAGGGATGACAGGGAACCTCTACGAGCAGTACTTC. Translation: CASSRGMTGNLYEQYF.

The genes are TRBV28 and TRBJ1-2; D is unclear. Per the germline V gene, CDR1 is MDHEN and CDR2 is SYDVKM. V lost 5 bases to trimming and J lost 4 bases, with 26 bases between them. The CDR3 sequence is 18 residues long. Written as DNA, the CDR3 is TGTGCCAGCAGTCACTCCACCGGGAGGCGGGCCTCGGGCTATGGCTACACCTTC. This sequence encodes CASSHSTGRRASGYGYTF.

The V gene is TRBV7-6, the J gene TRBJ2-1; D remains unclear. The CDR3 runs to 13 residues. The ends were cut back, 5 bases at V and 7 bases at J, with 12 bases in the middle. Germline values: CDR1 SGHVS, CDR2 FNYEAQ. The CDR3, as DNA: TGTGCCAGCAGCCCCTCCATTCAAAATGAGCAGTTCTTC. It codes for CASSPSIQNEQFF.

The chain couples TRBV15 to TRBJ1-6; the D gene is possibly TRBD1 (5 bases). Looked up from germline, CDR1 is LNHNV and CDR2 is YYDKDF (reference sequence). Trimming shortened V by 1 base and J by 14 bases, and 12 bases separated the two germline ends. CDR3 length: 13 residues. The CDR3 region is CATSRGKGSALHF. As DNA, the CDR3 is TGTGCCACCAGCAGAGGGAAGGGGTCAGCCCTCCACTTT. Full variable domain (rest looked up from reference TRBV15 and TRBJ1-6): DAMVIQNPRYQVTQFGKPVTLSCSQTLNHNVMYWYQQKSSQAPKLLFHYYDKDFNNEADTPDNFQSRRPNTSFCFLDIRSPGLGDTAMYLCATSRGKGSALHFGNGTRLTVT.

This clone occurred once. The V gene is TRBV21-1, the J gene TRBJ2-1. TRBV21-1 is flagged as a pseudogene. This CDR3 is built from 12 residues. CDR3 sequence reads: CASSADGAEQFF. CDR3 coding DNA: TGTGCCAGCAGCGCGGACGGGGCTGAGCAGTTCTTC.

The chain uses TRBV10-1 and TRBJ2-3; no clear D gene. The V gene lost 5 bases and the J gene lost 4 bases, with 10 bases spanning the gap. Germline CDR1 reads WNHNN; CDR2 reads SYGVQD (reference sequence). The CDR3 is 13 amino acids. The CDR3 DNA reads TGCGCCAGCAGTAGGAATCAGGCAGATACGCAGTATTTT. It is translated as CASSRNQADTQYF.

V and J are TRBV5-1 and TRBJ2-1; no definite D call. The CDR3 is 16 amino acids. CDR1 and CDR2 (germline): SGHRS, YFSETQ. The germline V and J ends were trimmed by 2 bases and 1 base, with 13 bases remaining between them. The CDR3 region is CASSFSGKGSYNEQFF. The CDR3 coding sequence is TGCGCCAGCAGCTTTTCTGGGAAAGGGTCCTACAATGAGCAGTTCTTC.

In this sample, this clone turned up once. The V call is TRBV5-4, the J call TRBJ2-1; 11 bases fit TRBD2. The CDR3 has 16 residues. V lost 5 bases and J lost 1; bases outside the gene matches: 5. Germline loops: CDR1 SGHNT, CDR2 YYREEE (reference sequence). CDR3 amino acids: CASSLAGGLSYNEQFF. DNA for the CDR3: TGTGCCAGCAGTTTAGCGGGAGGGCTTTCCTACAATGAGCAGTTCTTC.

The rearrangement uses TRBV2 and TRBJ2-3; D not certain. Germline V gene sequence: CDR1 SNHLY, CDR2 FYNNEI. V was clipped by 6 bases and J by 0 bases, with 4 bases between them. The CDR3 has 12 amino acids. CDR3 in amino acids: CASSFSTDTQYF. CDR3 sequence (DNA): TGTGCCAGCAGCTTCAGCACAGATACGCAGTATTTT.

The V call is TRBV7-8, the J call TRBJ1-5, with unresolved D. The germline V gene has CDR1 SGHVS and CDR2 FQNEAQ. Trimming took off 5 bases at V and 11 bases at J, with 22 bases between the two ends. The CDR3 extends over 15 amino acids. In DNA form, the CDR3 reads TGTGCCAGCAGCCCTGCGGGAAGCCTTCAGACGGCCCAGCATTTT. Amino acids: CASSPAGSLQTAQHF.

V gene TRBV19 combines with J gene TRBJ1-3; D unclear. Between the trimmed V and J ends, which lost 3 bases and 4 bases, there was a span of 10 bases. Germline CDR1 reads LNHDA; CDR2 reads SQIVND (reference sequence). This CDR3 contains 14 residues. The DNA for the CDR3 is TGTGCCAGTAGTATCCGGGTTTCAGGAAACACCATATATTTT. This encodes CASSIRVSGNTIYF.

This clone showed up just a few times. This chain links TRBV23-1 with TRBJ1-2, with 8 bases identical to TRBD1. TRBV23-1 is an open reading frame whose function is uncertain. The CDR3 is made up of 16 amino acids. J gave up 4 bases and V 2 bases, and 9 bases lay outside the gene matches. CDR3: CASSQRDRGGLYGYTF. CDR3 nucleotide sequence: TGCGCCAGCAGTCAACGAGACAGGGGAGGGCTCTATGGCTACACCTTC.

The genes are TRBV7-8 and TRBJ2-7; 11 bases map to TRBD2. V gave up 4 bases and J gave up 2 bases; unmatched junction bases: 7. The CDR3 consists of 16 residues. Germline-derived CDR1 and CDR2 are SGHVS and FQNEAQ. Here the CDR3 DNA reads TGTGCCAGCAGCTCGAGACGACTAGCGGGGCCCTACGAGCAGTACTTC. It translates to CASSSRRLAGPYEQYF.

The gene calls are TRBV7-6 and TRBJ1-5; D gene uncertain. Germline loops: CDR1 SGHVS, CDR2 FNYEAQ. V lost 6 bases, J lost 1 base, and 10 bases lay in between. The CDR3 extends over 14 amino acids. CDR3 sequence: CASSAVPSNQPQHF. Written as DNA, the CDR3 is TGTGCCAGCAGTGCGGTTCCAAGCAATCAGCCCCAGCATTTT.

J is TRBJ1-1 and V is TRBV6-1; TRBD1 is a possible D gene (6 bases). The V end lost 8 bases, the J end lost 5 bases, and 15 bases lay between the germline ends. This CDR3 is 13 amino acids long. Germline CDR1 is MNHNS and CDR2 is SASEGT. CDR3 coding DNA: TGTGCCAGCGGTTCACAGGGTTGGACTGAAGCTTTCTTT. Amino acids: CASGSQGWTEAFF.

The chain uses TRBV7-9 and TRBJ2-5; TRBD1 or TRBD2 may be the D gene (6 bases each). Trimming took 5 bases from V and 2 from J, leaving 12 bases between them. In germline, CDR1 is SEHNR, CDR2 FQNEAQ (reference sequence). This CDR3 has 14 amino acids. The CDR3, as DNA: TGTGCCAGCAGCCTTGGGGGGCATCAAGAGACCCAGTACTTC. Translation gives CASSLGGHQETQYF.

CDR3 in DNA: TGTGCCAGCAGTTTAACTAGCGGGTGGGTTGAGCAGTTCTTC. This translates into CASSLTSGWVEQFF. This chain links TRBV6-5 with TRBJ2-1; 9 positions match TRBD2. V was pared by 4 bases and J by 9 bases, with 7 bases of the junction left unmatched. Germline V gene lookup returns CDR1 MNHEY and CDR2 SVGAGI. The CDR3 runs 14 residues.

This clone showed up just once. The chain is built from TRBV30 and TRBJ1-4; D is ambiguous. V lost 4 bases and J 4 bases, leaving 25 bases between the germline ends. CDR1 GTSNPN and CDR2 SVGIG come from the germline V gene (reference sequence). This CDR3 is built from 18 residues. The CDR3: CAWTTPFGRIGFNEKLFF. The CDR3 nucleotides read TGTGCCTGGACTACCCCTTTTGGACGGATCGGATTTAATGAAAAACTGTTTTTT.

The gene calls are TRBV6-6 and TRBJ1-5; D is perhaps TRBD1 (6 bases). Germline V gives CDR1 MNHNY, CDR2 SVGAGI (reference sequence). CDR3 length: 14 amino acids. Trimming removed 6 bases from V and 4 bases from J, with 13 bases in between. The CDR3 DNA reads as TGTGCCAGCAGGCACCGCGGACAGAATCAGCCCCAGCATTTT. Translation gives CASRHRGQNQPQHF.

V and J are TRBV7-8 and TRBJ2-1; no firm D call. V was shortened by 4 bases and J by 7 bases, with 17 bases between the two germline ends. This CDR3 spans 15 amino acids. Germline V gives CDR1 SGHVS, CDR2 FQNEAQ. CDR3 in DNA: TGTGCCAGCAGCTCAAACCCCTTGGTACTAAATGAGCAGTTCTTC. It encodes CASSSNPLVLNEQFF.

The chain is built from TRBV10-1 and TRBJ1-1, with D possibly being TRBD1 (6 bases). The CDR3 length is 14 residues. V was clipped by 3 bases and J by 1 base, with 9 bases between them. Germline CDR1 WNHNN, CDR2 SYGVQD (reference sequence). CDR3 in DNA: TGCGCCAGCAGTGATGGGGGCTCGAACACTGAAGCTTTCTTT. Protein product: CASSDGGSNTEAFF.

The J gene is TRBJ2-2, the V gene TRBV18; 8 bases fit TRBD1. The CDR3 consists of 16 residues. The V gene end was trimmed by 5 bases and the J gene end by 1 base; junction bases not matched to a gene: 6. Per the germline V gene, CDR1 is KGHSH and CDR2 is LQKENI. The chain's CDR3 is CASSAQGVKNTGELFF. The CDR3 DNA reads TGTGCCAGCTCAGCACAGGGGGTAAAGAACACCGGGGAGCTGTTTTTT.

CDR3 coding DNA: TGTGCCTGGGAGGGGGCCTTGTCTTCCGGGGAGCTGTTTTTT. Residues: CAWEGALSSGELFF. The chain recombines TRBV30 with TRBJ2-2; 7 bases line up with TRBD1. The CDR3 covers 14 residues. The J segment lost 6 bases and the V segment lost 5 bases, leaving 9 bases of the junction unmatched. Per germline, CDR1 GTSNPN and CDR2 SVGIG (reference sequence). The variable domain in full, completed from reference TRBV30 and TRBJ2-2, reads SQTIHQWPATLVQPVGSPLSLECTVEGTSNPNLYWYRQAAGRGLQLLFYSVGIGQISSEVPQNLSASRPQDRQFILSSKKLLLSDSGFYLCAWEGALSSGELFFGEGSRLTVL.

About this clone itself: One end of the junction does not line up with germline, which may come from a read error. CDR3 sequence: CAWERGGLFF. CDR3 bases: TGTGCCTGGGAACGGGGGGGGCTGTTTTTT. The V call is TRBV30, the J call TRBJ2-2; 8 nucleotides line up with TRBD2. The CDR3 totals 10 residues. Germline V gene data show CDR1 as GTSNPN and CDR2 as SVGIG (reference sequence).